This T cell receptor beta chain was identified during a study of a mutant IDH1 vaccine in newly diagnosed glioma. Overall study: Among treated patients, roughly 60% were male and around 40% female, and mean age was 40.4 years. Most patients had radiochemotherapy with temozolomide before enrollment; others had one alone.

The CDR3 length equals 18 residues, ends included. Germline values: CDR1 SEHNR, CDR2 FQNEAQ (reference sequence). Assay used: immunoSEQ multiplex PCR; TCRdb lists only in-frame clones, some missing. The sample lists approximately 82,000 clones; about 82% were seen once. The time point: week 23, last vaccination. With topical imiquimod, each dose of the vaccine consisted of 300 ug of mutant IDH1 20-mer peptide. A word on this clone: Its antigen is undetermined. Because the CDR3's place on the DNA is in doubt, the DNA is left out and the CDR3 is given as listed by TCRdb.

The sequencing used PBMCs, collected from a glioma patient whose treatment included an IDH1 peptide vaccine. The chain is built from TRBV7-9 and TRBJ1-2; the table names TRBD1, a call not compared with the DNA. The source is a man aged 25-45 years with glioma. Some clones in this sample may be carry-over from other donors' samples. The CDR3: CASSSSGGTAMTNYGYTF.